The text below deals with one TCR beta chain. Per the original methods: Reference gene primer amplification gave estimated nucleated cell counts. Measured with immunoSEQ multiplex PCR; TCRdb has only the in-frame clones, and not every one. That table supplies the V and J calls and clone size; D and trimming were determined from the DNA. This sample has some 270,000 clones, with 80% to 85% found just once. The data belong to a study of blood T cell repertoires in COVID-19. CDR3 size: 16 residues. V lost 4 bases, J lost 6 bases, and 12 bases stayed unmatched. CDR1 and CDR2 from the germline V gene are MGHRA and YSYEKL.

The TCR was taken from a person between 65 and 79 years old with COVID-19, enrolled during active disease. This chain connects TRBV4-1 to TRBJ2-3; TRBD1 agrees at 8 bases. Sequenced sample: peripheral blood. This CDR3 reads CASSRRTGTSSDTQYF. For the CDR3, the DNA is TGCGCCAGCAGCCGGCGGACAGGGACGAGTTCTGATACGCAGTATTTT.